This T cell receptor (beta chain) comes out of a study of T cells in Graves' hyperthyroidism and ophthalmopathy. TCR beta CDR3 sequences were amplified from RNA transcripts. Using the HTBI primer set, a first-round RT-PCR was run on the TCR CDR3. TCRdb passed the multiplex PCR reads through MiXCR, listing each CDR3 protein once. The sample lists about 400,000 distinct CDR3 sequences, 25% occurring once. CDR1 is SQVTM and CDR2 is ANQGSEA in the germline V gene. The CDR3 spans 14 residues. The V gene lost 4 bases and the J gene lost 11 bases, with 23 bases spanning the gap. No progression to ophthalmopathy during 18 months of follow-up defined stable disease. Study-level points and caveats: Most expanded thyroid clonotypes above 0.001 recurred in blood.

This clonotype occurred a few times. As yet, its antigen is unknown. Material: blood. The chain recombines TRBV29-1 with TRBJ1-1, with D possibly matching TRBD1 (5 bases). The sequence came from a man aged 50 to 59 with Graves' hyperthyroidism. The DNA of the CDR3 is TGCAGCGTTGTCTCAATGGTGGGGGACCCGGGCGCTTTCTTT. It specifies CSVVSMVGDPGAFF.